This record covers a single T cell receptor (beta chain). Its target is unknown. A history of autoimmune disease or systemic immunosuppression excluded patients. V lost 5 bases and J lost 6, with 19 bases in between. There are 15 residues in the CDR3. The germline V gene has CDR1 SEHNR and CDR2 FQNEAQ (reference sequence). The protocol was immunoSEQ multiplex PCR, while the TCRdb copy is restricted to in-frame clones and leaves out a portion. The sample consists of around 130,000 clones, around 95% of them appearing once. The data derive from a study of OX40 agonist ivuxolimab in advanced cancers. Study at large: The dose of intravenous ivuxolimab that patients received every 2 weeks ranged from 0.01 to 10 mg/kg.

Study-level results: Expanded clones were, on average, more numerous in CD8+ T cells than in CD4+.

This receptor was obtained from an adult with an advanced solid tumor such as melanoma, head and neck, liver or kidney cancer. V is TRBV7-9 and J is TRBJ1-1; maybe TRBD1 (6 bases). The input for sequencing was CD4+ or CD8+ T cells sorted from blood, taken in a trial of the OX40 agonist ivuxolimab. The CDR3 bases are TGTGCCAGCAGCCCACTAGGGGGGCGGGGTCCTGAAGCTTTCTTT. The encoded protein is CASSPLGGRGPEAFF.